One TCR beta chain is described in this entry. Its antigen remains unknown. The sample belongs to a study of cytotoxic CD8 clonotypes in ibrutinib-treated CLL. Points from the study as a whole: T-cell clonality at baseline went above that of age-matched healthy donors and rose and fell with circulating CD8+ T-cell counts.

Only in-frame clones appear in the TCRdb table, and some are missing; sequencing was by immunoSEQ multiplex PCR. Among tens of thousands of clones listed, 75% to 80% were seen once. V dropped 3 bases and J dropped 6 bases, with 11 bases sitting between them. CDR3 length: 14 amino acids. Germline V gene data show CDR1 as LNHNV and CDR2 as YYDKDF (reference sequence). The material sequenced was PBMCs, taken after 36 months of ibrutinib treatment. The chain recombines TRBV15 with TRBJ2-2, with D unresolved. The origin of this receptor is a human donor with chronic lymphocytic leukemia. DNA for the CDR3: TGTGCCACCAGCAGGAACGAAGGGTCCGGGGAGCTGTTTTTT. Amino acid sequence: CATSRNEGSGELFF.